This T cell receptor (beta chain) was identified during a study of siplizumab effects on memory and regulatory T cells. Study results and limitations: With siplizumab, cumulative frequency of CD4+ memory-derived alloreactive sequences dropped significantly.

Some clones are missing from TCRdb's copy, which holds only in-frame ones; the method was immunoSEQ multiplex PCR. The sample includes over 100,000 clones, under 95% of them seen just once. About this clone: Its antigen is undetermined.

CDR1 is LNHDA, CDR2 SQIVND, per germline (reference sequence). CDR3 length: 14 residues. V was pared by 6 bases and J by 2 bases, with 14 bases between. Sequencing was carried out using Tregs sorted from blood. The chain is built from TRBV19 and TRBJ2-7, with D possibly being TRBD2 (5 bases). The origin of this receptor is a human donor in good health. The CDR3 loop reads CASRSPGLTYEQYF. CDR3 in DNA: TGTGCCAGTAGGTCGCCGGGGTTAACCTACGAGCAGTACTTC.